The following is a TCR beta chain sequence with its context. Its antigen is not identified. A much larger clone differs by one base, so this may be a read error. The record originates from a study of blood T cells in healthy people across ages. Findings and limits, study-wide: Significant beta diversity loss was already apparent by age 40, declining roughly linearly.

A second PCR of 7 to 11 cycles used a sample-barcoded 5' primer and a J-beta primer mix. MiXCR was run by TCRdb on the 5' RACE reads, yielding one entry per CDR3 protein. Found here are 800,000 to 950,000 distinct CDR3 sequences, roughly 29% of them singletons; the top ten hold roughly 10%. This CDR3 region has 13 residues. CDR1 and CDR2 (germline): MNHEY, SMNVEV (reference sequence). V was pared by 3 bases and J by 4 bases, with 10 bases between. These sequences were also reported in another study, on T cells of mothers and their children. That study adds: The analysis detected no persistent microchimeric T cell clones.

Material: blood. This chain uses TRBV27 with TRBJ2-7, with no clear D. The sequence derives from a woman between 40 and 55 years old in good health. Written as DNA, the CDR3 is TGTGCCAGCAGTTTGGTGGAGACGTACGAGCAGTACTTC. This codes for CASSLVETYEQYF.